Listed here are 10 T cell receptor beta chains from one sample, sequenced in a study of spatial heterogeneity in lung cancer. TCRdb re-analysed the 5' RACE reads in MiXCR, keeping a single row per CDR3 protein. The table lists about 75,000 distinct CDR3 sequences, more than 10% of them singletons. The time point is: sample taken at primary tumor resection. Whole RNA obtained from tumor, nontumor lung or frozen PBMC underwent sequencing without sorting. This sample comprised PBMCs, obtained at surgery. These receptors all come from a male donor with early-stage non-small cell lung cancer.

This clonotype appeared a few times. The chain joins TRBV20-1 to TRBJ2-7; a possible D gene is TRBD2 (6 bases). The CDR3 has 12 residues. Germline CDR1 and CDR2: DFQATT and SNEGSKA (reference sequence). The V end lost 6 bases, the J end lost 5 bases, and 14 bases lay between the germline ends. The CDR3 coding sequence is TGCAGTGCCCTCCTGGGGGGAGACGAGCAGTACTTC. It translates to CSALLGGDEQYF.

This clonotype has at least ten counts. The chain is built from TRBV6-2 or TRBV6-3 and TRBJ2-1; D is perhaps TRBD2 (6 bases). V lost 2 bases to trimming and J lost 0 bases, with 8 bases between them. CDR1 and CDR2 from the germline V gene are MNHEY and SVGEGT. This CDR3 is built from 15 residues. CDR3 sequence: CASSYDGSSYNEQFF. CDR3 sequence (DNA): TGTGCCAGCAGTTACGACGGGAGCTCCTACAATGAGCAGTTCTTC.

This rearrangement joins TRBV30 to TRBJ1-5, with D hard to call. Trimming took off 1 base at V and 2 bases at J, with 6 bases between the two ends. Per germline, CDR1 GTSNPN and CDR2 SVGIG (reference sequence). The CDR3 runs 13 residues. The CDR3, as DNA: TGTGCCTGGAGTGAGTTAGGCAATCAGCCCCAGCATTTT. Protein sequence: CAWSELGNQPQHF.

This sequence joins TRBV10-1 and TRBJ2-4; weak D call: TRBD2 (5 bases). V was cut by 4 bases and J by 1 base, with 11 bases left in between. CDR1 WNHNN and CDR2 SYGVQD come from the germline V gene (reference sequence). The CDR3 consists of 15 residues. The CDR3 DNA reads TGCGCCAGCAGTGCGGGAATTGGGGCCAAAAACATTCAGTACTTC. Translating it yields CASSAGIGAKNIQYF.

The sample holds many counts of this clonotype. The CDR3 DNA reads TGTGCCAGCAGCTTAGAAGGCTCCCGGAATGAGCAGTTCTTC. Translation: CASSLEGSRNEQFF. The V and J genes are TRBV7-2 and TRBJ2-1; no definite D call. Germline values: CDR1 SGHTA, CDR2 FQGNSA. Trimming shortened V by 1 base and J by 7 bases, and 11 bases separated the two germline ends. The CDR3 has 14 residues. The full variable domain, its missing parts supplied by reference TRBV7-2 and TRBJ2-1, is GAGVSQSPSNKVTEKGKDVELRCDPISGHTALYWYRQSLGQGLEFLIYFQGNSAPDKSGLPSDRFSAERTGGSVSTLTIQRTQQEDSAVYLCASSLEGSRNEQFFGPGTRLTVL.

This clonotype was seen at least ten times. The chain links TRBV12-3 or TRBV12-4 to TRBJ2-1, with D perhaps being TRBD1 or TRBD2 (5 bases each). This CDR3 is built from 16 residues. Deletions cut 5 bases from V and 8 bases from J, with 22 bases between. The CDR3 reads CASSPQIGVGTDEQFF. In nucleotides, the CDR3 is TGTGCCAGCAGTCCCCAAATAGGGGTCGGGACGGATGAGCAGTTCTTC.

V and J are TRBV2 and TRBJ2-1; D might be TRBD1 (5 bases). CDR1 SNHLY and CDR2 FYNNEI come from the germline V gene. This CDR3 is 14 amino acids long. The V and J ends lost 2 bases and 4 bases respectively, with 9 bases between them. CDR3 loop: CASSEQGIYNEQFF. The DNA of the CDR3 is TGTGCCAGCAGTGAACAGGGTATTTACAATGAGCAGTTCTTC.

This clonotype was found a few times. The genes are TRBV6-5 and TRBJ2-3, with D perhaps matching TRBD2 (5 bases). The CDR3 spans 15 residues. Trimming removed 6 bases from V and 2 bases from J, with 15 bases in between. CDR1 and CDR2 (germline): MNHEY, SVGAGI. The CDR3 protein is CASRVWAGNTDTQYF. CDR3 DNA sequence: TGTGCCAGCAGGGTTTGGGCGGGTAACACAGATACGCAGTATTTT.

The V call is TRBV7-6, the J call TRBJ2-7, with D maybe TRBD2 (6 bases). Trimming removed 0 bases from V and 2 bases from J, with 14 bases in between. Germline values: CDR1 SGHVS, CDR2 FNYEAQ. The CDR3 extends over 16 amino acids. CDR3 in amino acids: CASSLASSGTPYEQYF. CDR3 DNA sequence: TGTGCCAGCAGCTTAGCAAGTAGCGGAACCCCCTACGAGCAGTACTTC.

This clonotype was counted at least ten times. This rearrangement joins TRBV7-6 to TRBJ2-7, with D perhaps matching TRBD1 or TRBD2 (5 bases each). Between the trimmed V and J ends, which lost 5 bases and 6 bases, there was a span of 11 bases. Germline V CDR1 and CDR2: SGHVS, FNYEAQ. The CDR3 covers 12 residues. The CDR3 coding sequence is TGTGCCAGCAGCCCGCCTGGGGGCGAGCAGTACTTC. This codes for CASSPPGGEQYF.